This T cell receptor beta chain was profiled in a study of blood T cell repertoires in COVID-19. In the study overall: COVID-19 samples, acute and convalescent, were from the United States, Italy and Spain. T cells, B-cell-depleted T cells, or PBMCs provided the cDNA or gDNA that served as material.

Germline loops: CDR1 SGHRS, CDR2 YFSETQ. V trimming: 4 bases; J trimming: 8 bases; junction bases outside the gene matches: 5. The CDR3 spans 14 residues. There are a few counts of this clone. As processed by the authors: Amplification of reference gene primers provided the estimated nucleated cell counts. Using immunoSEQ multiplex PCR, the repertoire was profiled, and TCRdb retains in-frame clones only, with some absent. That table is the source of V, J and clone size, and D and trimming were worked out from the DNA. The repertoire has fewer than 110,000 clones, 87% of them found once; the top ten carry around 3.1%.

The J gene is TRBJ1-6, the V gene TRBV5-1, with 8 positions matching TRBD1. The TCR comes from a man between 50 and 59 years old in a cohort sampled during active COVID-19. Specimen: peripheral blood. CDR3 DNA sequence: TGCGCCAGCAGCCCCGACAGGGGCCATTCACCCCTCCACTTT. As protein: CASSPDRGHSPLHF.